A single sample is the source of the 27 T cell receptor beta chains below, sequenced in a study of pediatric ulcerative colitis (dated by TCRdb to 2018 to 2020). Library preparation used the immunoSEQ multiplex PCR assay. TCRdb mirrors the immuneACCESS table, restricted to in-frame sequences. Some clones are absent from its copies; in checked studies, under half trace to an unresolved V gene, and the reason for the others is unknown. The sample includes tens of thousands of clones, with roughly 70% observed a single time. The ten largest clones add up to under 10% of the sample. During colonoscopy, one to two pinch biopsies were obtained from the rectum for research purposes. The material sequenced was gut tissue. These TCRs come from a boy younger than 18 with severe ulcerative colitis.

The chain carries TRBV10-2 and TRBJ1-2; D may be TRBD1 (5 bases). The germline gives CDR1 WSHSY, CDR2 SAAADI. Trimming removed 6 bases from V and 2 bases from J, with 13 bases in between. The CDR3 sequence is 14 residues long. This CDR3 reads CASSLTGTNYGYTF. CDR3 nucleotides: TGCGCCAGCAGCCTTACAGGTACCAACTATGGCTACACCTTC.

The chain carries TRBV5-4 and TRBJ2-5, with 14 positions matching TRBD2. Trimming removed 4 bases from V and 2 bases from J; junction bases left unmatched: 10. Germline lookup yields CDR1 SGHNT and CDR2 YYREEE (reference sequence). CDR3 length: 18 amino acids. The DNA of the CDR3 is TGTGCCAGCAGCCCCGGGACTAGCGGGAGTCCGGGACAAGAGACCCAGTACTTC. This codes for CASSPGTSGSPGQETQYF.

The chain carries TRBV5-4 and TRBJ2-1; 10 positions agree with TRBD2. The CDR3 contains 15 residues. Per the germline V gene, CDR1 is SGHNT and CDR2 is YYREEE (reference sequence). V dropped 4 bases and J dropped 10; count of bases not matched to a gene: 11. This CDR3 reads CASSPGLAAQGEQFF. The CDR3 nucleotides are TGTGCCAGCAGCCCCGGACTAGCGGCCCAGGGGGAGCAGTTCTTC. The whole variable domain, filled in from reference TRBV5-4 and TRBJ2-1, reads ETGVTQSPTHLIKTRGQQVTLRCSSQSGHNTVSWYQQALGQGPQFIFQYYREEENGRGNFPPRFSGLQFPNYSSELNVNALELDDSALYLCASSPGLAAQGEQFFGPGTRLTVL.

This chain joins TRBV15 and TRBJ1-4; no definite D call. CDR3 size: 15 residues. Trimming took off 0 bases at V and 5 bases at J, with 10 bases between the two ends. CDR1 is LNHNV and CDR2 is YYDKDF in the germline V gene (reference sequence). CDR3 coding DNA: TGTGCCACCAGCAGAGATTCGGGAGGCAATGAAAAACTGTTTTTT. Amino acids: CATSRDSGGNEKLFF.

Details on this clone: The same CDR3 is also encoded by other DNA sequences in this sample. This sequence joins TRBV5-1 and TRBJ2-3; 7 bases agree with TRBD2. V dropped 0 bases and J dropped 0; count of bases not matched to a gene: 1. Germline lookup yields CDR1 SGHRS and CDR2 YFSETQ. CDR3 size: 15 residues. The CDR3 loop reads CASSLGAGSTDTQYF. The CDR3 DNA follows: TGCGCCAGCAGCTTGGGAGCGGGAAGCACAGATACGCAGTATTTT.

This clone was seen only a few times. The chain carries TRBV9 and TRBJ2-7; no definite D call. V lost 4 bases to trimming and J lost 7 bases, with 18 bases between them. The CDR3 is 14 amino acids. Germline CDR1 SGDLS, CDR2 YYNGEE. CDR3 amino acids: CASSFGGTAGEQYF. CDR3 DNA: TGTGCCAGCAGCTTCGGTGGTACTGCCGGAGAGCAGTACTTC.

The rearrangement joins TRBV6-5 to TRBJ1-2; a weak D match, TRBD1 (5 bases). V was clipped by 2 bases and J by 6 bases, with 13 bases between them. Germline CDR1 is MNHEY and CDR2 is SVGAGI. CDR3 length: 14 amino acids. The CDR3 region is CASSYAAGEDGYTF. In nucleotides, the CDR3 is TGTGCCAGCAGTTACGCCGCGGGGGAGGATGGCTACACCTTC.

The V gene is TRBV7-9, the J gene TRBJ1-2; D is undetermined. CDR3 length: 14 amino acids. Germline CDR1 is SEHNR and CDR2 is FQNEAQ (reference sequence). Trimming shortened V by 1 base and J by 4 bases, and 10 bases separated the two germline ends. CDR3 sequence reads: CASSLDGRIYGYTF. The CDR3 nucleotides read TGTGCCAGCAGCTTAGATGGACGGATCTATGGCTACACCTTC.

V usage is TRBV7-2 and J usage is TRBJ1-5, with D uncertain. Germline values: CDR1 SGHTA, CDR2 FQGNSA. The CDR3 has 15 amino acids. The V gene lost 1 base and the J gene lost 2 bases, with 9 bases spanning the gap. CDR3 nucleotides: TGTGCCAGCAGCTTAGACGGATCCCGCAATCAGCCCCAGCATTTT. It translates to CASSLDGSRNQPQHF.

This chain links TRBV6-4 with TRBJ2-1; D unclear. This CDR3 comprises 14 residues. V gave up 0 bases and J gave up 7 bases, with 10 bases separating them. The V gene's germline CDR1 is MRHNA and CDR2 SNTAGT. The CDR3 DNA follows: TGTGCCAGCAGTGACTCCCCCGAAGGGAATGAGCAGTTCTTC. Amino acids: CASSDSPEGNEQFF.

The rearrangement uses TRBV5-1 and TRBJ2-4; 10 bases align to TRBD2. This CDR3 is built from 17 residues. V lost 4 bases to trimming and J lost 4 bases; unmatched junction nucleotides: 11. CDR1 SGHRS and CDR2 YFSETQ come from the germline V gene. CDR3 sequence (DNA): TGCGCCAGCAGCCCTCTAGCGGGAGCCGGCCCAAAAAACATTCAGTACTTC. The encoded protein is CASSPLAGAGPKNIQYF. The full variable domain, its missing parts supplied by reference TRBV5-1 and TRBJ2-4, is KAGVTQTPRYLIKTRGQQVTLSCSPISGHRSVSWYQQTPGQGLQFLFEYFSETQRNKGNFPGRFSGRQFSNSRSEMNVSTLELGDSALYLCASSPLAGAGPKNIQYFGAGTRLSVL.

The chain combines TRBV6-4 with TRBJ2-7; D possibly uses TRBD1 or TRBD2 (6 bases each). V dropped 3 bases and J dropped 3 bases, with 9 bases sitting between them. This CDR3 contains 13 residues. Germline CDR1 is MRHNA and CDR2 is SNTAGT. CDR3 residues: CASSEQGGYEQYF. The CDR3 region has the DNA TGTGCCAGCAGTGAACAGGGAGGCTACGAGCAGTACTTC.

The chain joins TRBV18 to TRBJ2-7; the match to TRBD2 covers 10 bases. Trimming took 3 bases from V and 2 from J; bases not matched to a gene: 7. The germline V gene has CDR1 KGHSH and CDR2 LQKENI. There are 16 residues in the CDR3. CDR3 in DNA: TGTGCCAGCTCACCCACCGGACTAGCGGTTCCCTACGAGCAGTACTTC. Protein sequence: CASSPTGLAVPYEQYF.

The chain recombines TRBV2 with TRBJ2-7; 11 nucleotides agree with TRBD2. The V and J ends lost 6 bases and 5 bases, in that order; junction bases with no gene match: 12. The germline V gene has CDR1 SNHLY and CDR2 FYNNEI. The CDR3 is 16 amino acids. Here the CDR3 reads CASRRTNSGRAHEQYF. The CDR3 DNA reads TGTGCCAGCAGGCGAACTAATAGCGGGAGGGCCCACGAGCAGTACTTC.

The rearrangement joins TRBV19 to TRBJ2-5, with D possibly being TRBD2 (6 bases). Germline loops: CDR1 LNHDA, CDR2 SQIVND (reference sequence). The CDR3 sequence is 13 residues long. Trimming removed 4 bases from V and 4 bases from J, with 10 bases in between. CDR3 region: CASSTDYPETQYF. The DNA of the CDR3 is TGTGCCAGTAGTACGGACTACCCAGAGACCCAGTACTTC.

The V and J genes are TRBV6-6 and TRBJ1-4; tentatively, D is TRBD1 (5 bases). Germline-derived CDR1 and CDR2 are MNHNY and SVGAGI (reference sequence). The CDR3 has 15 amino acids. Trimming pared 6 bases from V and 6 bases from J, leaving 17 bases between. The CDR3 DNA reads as TGTGCCAGCAGGGACACGGTAGAAGAGGATGAAAAACTGTTTTTT. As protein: CASRDTVEEDEKLFF.

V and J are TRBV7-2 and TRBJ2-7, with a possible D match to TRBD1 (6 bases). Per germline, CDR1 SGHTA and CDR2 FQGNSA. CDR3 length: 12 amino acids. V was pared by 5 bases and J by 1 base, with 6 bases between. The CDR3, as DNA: TGTGCCAGCAGCCAGGGGTCCTACGAGCAGTACTTC. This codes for CASSQGSYEQYF.

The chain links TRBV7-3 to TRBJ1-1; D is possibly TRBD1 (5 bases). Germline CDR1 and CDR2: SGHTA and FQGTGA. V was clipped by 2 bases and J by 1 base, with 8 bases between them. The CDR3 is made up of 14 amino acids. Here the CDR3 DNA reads TGTGCCAGCAGCTTAGAGGGACCGAACACTGAAGCTTTCTTT. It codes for CASSLEGPNTEAFF.

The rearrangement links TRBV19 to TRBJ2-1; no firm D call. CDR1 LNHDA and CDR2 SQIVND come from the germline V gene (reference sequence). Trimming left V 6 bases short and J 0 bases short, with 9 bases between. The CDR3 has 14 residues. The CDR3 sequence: CASSRLSSYNEQFF. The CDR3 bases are TGTGCCAGTAGCCGACTGAGCTCCTACAATGAGCAGTTCTTC.

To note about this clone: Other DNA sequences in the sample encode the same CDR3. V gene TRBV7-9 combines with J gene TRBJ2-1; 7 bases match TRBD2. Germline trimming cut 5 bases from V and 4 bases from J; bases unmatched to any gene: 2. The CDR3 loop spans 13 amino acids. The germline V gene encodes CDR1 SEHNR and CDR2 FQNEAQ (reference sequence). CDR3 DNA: TGTGCCAGCAGCCGCGGGAGTTACAATGAGCAGTTCTTC. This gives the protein CASSRGSYNEQFF.

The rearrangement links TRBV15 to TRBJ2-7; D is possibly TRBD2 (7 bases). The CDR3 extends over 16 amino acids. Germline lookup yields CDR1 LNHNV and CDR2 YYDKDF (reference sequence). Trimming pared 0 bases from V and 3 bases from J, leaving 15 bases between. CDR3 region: CATSRDRVGGLYEQYF. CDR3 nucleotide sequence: TGTGCCACCAGCAGAGATCGGGTGGGGGGGCTCTACGAGCAGTACTTC.

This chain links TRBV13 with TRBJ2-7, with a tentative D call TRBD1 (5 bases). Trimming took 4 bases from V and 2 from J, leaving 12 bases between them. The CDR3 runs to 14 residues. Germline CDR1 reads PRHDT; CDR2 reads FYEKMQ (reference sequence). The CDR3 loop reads CASSSPQGTYEQYF. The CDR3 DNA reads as TGTGCCAGCAGCTCCCCGCAGGGAACCTACGAGCAGTACTTC.

This CDR3 is CASSYKGNEQFF. CDR3 nucleotide sequence: TGTGCCAGCAGTTATAAGGGTAATGAGCAGTTCTTC. This chain links TRBV6-5 with TRBJ2-1; no clear D. V was clipped by 3 bases and J by 7 bases, with 7 bases between them. The CDR3 is made up of 12 amino acids. The germline CDR1 and CDR2 sequences are MNHEY and SVGAGI.

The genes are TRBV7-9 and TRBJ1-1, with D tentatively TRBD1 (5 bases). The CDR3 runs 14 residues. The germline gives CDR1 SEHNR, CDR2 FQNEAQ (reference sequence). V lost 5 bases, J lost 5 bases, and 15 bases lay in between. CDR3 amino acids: CASSPQGKGTEAFF. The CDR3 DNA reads TGTGCCAGCAGCCCGCAGGGAAAAGGAACTGAAGCTTTCTTT.

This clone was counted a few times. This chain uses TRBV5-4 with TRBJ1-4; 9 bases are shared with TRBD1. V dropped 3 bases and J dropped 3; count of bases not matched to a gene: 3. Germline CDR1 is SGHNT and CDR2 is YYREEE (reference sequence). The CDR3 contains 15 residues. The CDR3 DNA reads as TGTGCCAGCAGCTCTACAGGGGGCCCTAATGAAAAACTGTTTTTT. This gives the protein CASSSTGGPNEKLFF. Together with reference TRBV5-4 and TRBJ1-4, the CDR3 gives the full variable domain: ETGVTQSPTHLIKTRGQQVTLRCSSQSGHNTVSWYQQALGQGPQFIFQYYREEENGRGNFPPRFSGLQFPNYSSELNVNALELDDSALYLCASSSTGGPNEKLFFGSGTQLSVL.

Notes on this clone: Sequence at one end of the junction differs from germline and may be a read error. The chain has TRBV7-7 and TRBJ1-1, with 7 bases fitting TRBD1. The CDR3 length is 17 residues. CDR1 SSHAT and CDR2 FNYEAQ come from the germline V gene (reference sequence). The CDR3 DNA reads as TGTGCTAGCAGCTTAGCTTTAGGGGGCAGGAGGAACACTGAAGCTTTCTTT. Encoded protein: CASSLALGGRRNTEAFF.

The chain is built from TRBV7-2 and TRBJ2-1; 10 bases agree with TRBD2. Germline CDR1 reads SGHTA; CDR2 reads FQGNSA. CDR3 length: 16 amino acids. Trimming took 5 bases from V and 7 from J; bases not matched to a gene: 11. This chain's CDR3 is CASSARSLAGVNEQFF. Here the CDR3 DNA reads TGTGCCAGCAGCGCAAGAAGCCTAGCGGGAGTTAATGAGCAGTTCTTC. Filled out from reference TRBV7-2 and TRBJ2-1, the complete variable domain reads GAGVSQSPSNKVTEKGKDVELRCDPISGHTALYWYRQSLGQGLEFLIYFQGNSAPDKSGLPSDRFSAERTGGSVSTLTIQRTQQEDSAVYLCASSARSLAGVNEQFFGPGTRLTVL.